A selection of T cell receptor beta chains follows, all from one sample in a study of response to subunit inactivated influenza vaccine. TCRdb reanalysed the RT-PCR reads using MiXCR and keeps one entry per CDR3 protein. Of a few hundred thousand distinct CDR3 sequences listed, about 15% were seen once; the top ten hold 11%. The sample in question was PBMCs from blood, obtained 12 days after vaccination. Receptors originate from a man aged 50-60 years who received an inactivated influenza vaccine. CDR3s leave out the opening cysteine and the closing phenylalanine or tryptophan. The order of the fields is J gene, D gene, clone size, V gene, CDR3 protein. D genes are given only for firm matches. Clone size, where shown, is once, few, many, or a class for clones that have expanded.

TRBJ1-5 NA NA TRBV20-1 SADSGRRNFEPQH
TRBJ1-5 NA NA TRBV7-2 ASSLLGRVNQPQH
TRBJ2-7 NA many TRBV20-1 SAKGRHRYEQY
TRBJ1-6 NA NA TRBV6-1 ASLPGAGLVAPLH
TRBJ2-7 TRBD1 few TRBV27 ASSQLPGQGYEQY
TRBJ2-3 NA few TRBV20-1 SARDLRQATDTQY
TRBJ2-1 NA once TRBV19 ASSTQYLDNEQF
TRBJ1-4 TRBD1 NA TRBV7-2 ASSQRDSEKLF
TRBJ1-1 NA few TRBV7-2 ASSLFDSGGTEAF
TRBJ2-2 NA NA TRBV7-9 ASSSTPPGNTGELF
TRBJ2-1 NA few TRBV9 ASSVGVANEQF
TRBJ1-5 NA NA TRBV19 ASSIAGGNQPQH
TRBJ2-3 NA NA TRBV15 ATSIANGDTQY
TRBJ2-7 NA many TRBV5-1 ASSLRGQGTYEQY
TRBJ2-1 TRBD2 few TRBV9 ASSPGASGGGYEQF
TRBJ2-1 NA few TRBV7-2 ASSLEVGYNEQF
TRBJ2-5 TRBD2 NA TRBV7-9 ASSFHSGTSGETQY